This T cell receptor beta chain comes out of a study of OX40 agonist ivuxolimab in advanced cancers. Notes on the study in general: CD8+ T cells averaged more expanded clones than CD4+. Dosing at 0.1 to 3.0 mg/kg was accompanied by clonal expansion of CD4+ and CD8+ blood T cells by week 6.

Only in-frame clones appear in the TCRdb table, and some are missing; sequencing was by immunoSEQ multiplex PCR. Of about 62,000 clones listed, 60% to 85% were seen once; the top ten hold roughly 11%. This CDR3 region has 15 residues. The germline CDR1 and CDR2 sequences are SGHTA and FQGNSA. V was cut by 3 bases and J by 5 bases, with 16 bases left in between. Blood sampling was done at baseline, cycle 4 day 1, and cycle 7 day 1. As for this clone: The antigen is not known.

This sequence originates from an adult with an advanced solid tumor such as melanoma, head and neck, liver or kidney cancer. V is TRBV7-2 and J is TRBJ1-1; maybe TRBD1 (5 bases). This material consisted of CD4+ or CD8+ T cells sorted from blood, taken in a trial of the OX40 agonist ivuxolimab. CDR3 sequence reads: CASSFKTGTATEAFF. Written as DNA, the CDR3 is TGTGCCAGCAGCTTTAAAACCGGGACGGCGACTGAAGCTTTCTTT.